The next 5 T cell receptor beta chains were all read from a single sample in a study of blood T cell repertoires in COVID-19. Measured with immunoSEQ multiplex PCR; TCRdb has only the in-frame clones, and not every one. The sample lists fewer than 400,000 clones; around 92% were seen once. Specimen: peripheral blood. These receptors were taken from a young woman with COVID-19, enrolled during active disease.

The CDR3 DNA is TGTGCCAGCAGCTCGGGGACAGATACCAAACCCCTCCACTTT. This encodes CASSSGTDTKPLHF. J is TRBJ1-6 and V is TRBV5-4, with TRBD1 matching 7 bases. The CDR3 is 14 amino acids. CDR1 and CDR2 from the germline V gene are SGHNT and YYREEE (reference sequence). V was pared by 3 bases and J by 12 bases, with 9 bases of the junction left unmatched.

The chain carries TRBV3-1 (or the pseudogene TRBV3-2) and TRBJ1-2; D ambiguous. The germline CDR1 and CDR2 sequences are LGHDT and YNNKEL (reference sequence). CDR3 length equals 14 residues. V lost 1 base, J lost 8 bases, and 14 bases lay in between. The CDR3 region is CASSQATGGVGYTF. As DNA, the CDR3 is TGTGCCAGCAGCCAAGCGACCGGCGGGGTCGGCTACACCTTC.

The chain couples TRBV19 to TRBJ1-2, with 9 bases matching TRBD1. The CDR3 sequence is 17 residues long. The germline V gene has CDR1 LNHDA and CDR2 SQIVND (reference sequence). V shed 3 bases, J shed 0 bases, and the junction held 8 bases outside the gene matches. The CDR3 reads CASSIRKGQGTNYGYTF. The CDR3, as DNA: TGTGCCAGTAGTATCAGGAAAGGACAGGGGACTAACTATGGCTACACCTTC.

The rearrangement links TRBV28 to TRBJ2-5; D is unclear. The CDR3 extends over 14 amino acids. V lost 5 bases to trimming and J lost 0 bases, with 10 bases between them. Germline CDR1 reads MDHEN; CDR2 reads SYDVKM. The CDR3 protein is CASSGFRYQETQYF. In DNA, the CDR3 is TGTGCCAGCAGTGGGTTCAGGTACCAAGAGACCCAGTACTTC.

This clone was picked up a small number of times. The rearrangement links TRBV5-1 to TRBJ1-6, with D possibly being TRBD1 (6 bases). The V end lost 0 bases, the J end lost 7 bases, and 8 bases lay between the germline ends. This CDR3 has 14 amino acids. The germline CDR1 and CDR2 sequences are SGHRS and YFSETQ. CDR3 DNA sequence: TGCGCCAGCAGCTTGGCCACAGGGAATTCACCCCTCCACTTT. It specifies CASSLATGNSPLHF.